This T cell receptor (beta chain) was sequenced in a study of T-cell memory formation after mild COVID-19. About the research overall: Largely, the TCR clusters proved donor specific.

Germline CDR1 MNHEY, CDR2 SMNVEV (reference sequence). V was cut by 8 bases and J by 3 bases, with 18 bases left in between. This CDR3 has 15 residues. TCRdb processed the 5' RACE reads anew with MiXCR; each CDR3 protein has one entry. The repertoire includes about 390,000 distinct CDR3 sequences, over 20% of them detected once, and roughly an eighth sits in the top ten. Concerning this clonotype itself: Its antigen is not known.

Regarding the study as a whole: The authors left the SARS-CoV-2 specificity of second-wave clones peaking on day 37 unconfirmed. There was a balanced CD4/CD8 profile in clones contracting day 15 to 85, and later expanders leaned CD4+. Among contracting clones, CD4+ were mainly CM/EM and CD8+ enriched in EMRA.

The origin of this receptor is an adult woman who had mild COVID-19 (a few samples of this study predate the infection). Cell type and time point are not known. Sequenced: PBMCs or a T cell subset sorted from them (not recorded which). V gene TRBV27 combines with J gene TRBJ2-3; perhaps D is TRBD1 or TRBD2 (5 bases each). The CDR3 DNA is TGTGCCAGCTCGGGCATTGGGGGTGAAACAGATACGCAGTATTTT. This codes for CASSGIGGETDTQYF.